One T cell receptor (beta chain) is described in this entry. Its antigen remains unidentified. These data are taken from a study of cytomegalovirus exposure and HLA in healthy donors. Study conclusions and caveats: Some TCR beta chains (roughly 150 of them) were listed as cytomegalovirus-associated. Follow-up analysis seemed to connect common viral pathogens with several of the most significant clusters identified. Earlier analysis yielded a pattern in which most TCR beta V segments were productive about 90% or about 30% of the time.

In germline, CDR1 is SGHRS, CDR2 YFSETQ. CDR3 length: 11 residues. V lost 4 bases and J 2 bases, leaving 4 bases between the germline ends. The PCR had 60 Vbeta and 13 Jbeta primers. Assay: immunoSEQ multiplex PCR; the TCRdb copy retains only in-frame clones and omits some. The sample has tens of thousands of clones; about 66% are singletons. The material sequenced was PBMCs. The TCR comes from a boy aged 5-17 years in good health and CMV-seropositive. The V call is TRBV5-1, the J call TRBJ2-7, with D uncertain. This CDR3 reads CASSTAYEQYF. Here the CDR3 DNA reads TGCGCCAGCAGCACAGCCTACGAGCAGTACTTC.